This T cell receptor beta chain was sequenced in a study of blood T cell repertoires in COVID-19 (dated by TCRdb to between 2020 and 2021). General notes on the study: Samples from collaborators originated in the United States, Italy and Spain and spanned both the acute and convalescent phases of COVID-19. The prospective study material was composed of cDNA or gDNA derived from T cells, B-cell-depleted T cells, or PBMCs. Deeply sampled blood TCRbeta repertoires from subjects exposed to, actively infected with, or recovered from COVID-19 were included in the dataset. A freely available public database, intended as a resource for researchers studying the immune response to SARS-CoV-2, is where the repertoires were released. The samples were drawn from the first 160 participants of the ongoing ImmuneRACE study and from 1,254 subjects provided by 6 global collaborators. The sample metadata nearly always contained a de-identified subject ID, COVID-19 status, age in years and sex. Where available, HLA class I and class II types were obtained from metadata supplied by the sample provider rather than from assay-based typing.

Comment on this clone: It lacks a known antigen. Per-nucleotide qualities are absent, and no much larger clonotype sits a single base away.

The paper's findings and limits, for the study overall: The amount of clinical and demographic metadata varied by source and participant and was provided uncurated.

TCRbeta CDR3 regions were amplified from genomic DNA by means of the immunoSEQ Assay, a bias-controlled multiplex PCR. The paper's processing steps were these. The number of nucleated cells in each sample was estimated by amplification of reference gene primers within the assay. Sequence reads were collapsed and filtered to measure the absolute abundance of every unique TCRbeta CDR3 rearrangement. For each sample, productive Simpson clonality was calculated as the square root of Simpson's diversity index over productive rearrangements. The clones in this table, taken by TCRdb from immuneACCESS, are in-frame only. Not every clone is retained; where verified, under half of the shortfall comes from an unresolved V gene, and the cause of the rest is unknown. V and J calls and clone size are copied from that table; D and trimming were computed from the DNA. Counted in this sample were some 120,000 clones; 75% to 95% of them appeared once. The ten most abundant clones make up 1.8% of the sample.

Reading from cysteine to phenylalanine, the CDR3 counts 12 amino acids. Only the CDR3 DNA stays, 36 bases, in frame from base 1. V sheds 6 bases and J sheds 3 bases, leaving 9 bases between their ends. The collaborating institutions used their own protocols to collect whole blood in K2EDTA tubes. For TCRbeta analysis, collaborators shipped samples as frozen whole blood, isolated PBMCs, or DNA extracted from either of those sample types. The sample consisted of peripheral blood. This TCR was recovered from a human donor with active COVID-19. The donor label of this sample is uncertain. The chain uses TRBV12-3 or TRBV12-4 and TRBJ2-7, and TRBD1 may be the D gene, going by 6 matching bases. The DNA sequence is given as TGTGCCAGCAGGGAGACAGGCTACGAGCAGTACTTC. Translated, it gives CASRETGYEQYF.